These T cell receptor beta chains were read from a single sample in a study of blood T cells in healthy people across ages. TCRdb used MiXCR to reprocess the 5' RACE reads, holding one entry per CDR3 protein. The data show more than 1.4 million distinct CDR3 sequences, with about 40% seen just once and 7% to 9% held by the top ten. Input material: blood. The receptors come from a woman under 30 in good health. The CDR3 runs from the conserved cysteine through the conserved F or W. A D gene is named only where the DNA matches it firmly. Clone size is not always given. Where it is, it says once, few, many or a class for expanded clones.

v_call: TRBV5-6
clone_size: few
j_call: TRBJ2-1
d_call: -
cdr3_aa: CASSKISGISYNEQFF
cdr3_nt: TGTGCCAGCAGCAAGATTAGCGGAATCTCCTACAATGAGCAGTTCTTC

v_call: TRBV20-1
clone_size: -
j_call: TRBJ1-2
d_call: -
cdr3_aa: CSAPPGRSGYGYTF
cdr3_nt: TGCAGTGCTCCCCCCGGACGGTCAGGTTATGGCTACACCTTC

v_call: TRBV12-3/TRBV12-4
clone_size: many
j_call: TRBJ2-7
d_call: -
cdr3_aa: CASSRQLSYEQYF
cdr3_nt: TGTGCCAGCAGTCGGCAGCTCTCCTACGAGCAGTACTTC

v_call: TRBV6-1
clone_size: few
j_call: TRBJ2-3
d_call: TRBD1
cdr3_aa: CASNQDRVGTDTQYF
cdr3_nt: TGTGCCAGCAACCAGGACAGGGTTGGCACAGATACGCAGTATTTT

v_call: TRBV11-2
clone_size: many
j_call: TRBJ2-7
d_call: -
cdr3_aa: CASSPGTPGDEQYF
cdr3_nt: TGTGCCAGCAGCCCCGGGACCCCAGGAGACGAGCAGTACTTC

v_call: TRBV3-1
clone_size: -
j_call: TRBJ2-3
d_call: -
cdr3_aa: CASGRSLSSTDTQYF
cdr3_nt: TGTGCCAGCGGCCGCTCTCTCTCTAGCACAGATACGCAGTATTTT

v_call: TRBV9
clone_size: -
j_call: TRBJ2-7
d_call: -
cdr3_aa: CASSSPGGGVNSYEQYF
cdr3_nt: TGTGCCAGCAGCTCCCCCGGAGGAGGGGTCAACTCCTACGAGCAGTACTTC

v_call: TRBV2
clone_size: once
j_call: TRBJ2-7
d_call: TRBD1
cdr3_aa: CASKGTGGHEQYF
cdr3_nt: TGTGCCAGCAAAGGGACAGGGGGCCACGAGCAGTACTTC

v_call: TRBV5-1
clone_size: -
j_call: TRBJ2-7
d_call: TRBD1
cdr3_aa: CASSFGTGESEQYF
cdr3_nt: TGCGCCAGCAGCTTCGGGACAGGGGAGAGCGAGCAGTACTTC

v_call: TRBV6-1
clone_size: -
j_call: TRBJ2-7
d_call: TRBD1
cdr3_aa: CASTHAGQGDFYEQYF
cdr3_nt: TGTGCCAGCACCCATGCGGGTCAGGGGGATTTCTACGAGCAGTACTTC

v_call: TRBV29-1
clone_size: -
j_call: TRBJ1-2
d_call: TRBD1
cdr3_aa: CSVMTGGNYGYTF
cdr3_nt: TGCAGCGTGATGACAGGGGGTAACTATGGCTACACCTTC

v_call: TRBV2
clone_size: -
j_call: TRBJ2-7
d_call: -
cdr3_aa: CASTLGQSHEQYF
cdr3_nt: TGTGCCAGCACCCTAGGCCAAAGCCACGAGCAGTACTTC

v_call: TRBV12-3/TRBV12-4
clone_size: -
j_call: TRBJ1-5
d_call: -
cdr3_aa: CASSFIGAGNQPQHF
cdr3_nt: TGTGCCAGCAGTTTCATAGGGGCTGGCAATCAGCCCCAGCATTTT

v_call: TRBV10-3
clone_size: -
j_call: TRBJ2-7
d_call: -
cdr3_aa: CAIPGTRRGEQYF
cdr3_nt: TGTGCCATCCCCGGGACAAGGCGAGGCGAGCAGTACTTC

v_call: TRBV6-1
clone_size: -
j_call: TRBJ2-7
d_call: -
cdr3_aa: CASSETNGSYNEQYF
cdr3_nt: TGTGCCAGCAGTGAAACTAACGGGAGCTACAATGAGCAGTACTTC

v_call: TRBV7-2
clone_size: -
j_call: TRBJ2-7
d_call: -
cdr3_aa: CAGSLVGSSREQYF
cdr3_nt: TGTGCCGGCAGCTTAGTTGGTAGCTCCCGCGAGCAGTACTTC

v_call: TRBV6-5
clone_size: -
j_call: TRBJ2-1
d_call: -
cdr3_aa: CTSSYSQGRYNEQFF
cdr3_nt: TGTACCAGCAGTTACTCTCAGGGTCGCTACAATGAGCAGTTCTTC

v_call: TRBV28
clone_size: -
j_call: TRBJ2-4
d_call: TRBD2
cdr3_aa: CASRVSGGNIQYF
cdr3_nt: TGTGCCAGCCGGGTCTCCGGGGGGAACATTCAGTACTTC

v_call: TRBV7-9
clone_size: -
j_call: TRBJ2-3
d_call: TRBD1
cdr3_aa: CASSLVVGTGGTDTQYF
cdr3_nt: TGTGCCAGCAGCTTAGTGGTCGGGACAGGGGGCACAGATACGCAGTATTTT

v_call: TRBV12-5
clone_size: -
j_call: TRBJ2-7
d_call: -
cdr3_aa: CASGLVGNEQYF
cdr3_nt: TGTGCTAGTGGTTTGGTAGGGAACGAGCAGTACTTC

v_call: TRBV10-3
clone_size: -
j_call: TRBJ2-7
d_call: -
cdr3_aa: CAISAGTSRYEQYF
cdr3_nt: TGTGCCATCAGTGCGGGGACCAGCCGGTACGAGCAGTACTTC

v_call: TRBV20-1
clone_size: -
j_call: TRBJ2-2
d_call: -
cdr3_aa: CSATRGEKAGELFF
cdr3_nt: TGCAGTGCTACGAGAGGGGAGAAGGCCGGGGAGCTGTTTTTT

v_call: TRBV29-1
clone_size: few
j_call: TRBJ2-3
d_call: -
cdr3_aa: CSVEGTGLTDTQYF
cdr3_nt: TGCAGCGTTGAAGGTACAGGACTCACAGATACGCAGTATTTT

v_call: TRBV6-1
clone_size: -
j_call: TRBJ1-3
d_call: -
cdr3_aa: CASSEGWTLGNTIYF
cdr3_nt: TGTGCCAGCAGTGAAGGTTGGACACTTGGAAACACCATATATTTT

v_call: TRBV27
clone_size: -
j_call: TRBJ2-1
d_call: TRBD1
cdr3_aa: CASSPWDRGLGNEQFF
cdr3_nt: TGTGCCAGCTCTCCCTGGGACAGGGGGCTCGGCAATGAGCAGTTCTTC

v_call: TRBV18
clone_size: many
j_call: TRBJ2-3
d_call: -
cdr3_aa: CASSPRQTDTQYF
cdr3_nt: TGTGCCAGCAGCCCTCGACAAACAGATACGCAGTATTTT

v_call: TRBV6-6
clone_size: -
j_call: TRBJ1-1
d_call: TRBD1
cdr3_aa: CASSYPFTGENTEAFF
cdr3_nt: TGTGCCAGCAGTTACCCTTTTACAGGGGAGAACACTGAAGCTTTCTTT

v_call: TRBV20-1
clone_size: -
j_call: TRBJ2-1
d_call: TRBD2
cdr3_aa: CSGRRGGVYEQFF
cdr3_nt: TGCAGTGGGAGACGGGGGGGCGTTTATGAGCAGTTCTTC

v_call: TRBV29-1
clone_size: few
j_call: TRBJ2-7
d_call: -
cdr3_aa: CSLGRFNNEQYF
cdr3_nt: TGCAGTCTGGGGCGGTTCAACAATGAGCAGTACTTC

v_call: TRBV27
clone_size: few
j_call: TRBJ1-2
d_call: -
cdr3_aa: CASSYQGRGYGYTF
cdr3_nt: TGTGCCAGCAGTTATCAGGGTCGTGGCTATGGCTACACCTTC

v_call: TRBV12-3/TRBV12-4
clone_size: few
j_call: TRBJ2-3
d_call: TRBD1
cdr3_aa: CASRDGDRGITDTQYF
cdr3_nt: TGTGCCAGCAGAGATGGGGACAGGGGAATCACAGATACGCAGTATTTT

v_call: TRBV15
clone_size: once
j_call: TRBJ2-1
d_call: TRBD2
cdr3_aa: CATSRGEGNEQFF
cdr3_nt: TGTGCCACCAGCAGAGGGGAGGGGAATGAGCAGTTCTTC

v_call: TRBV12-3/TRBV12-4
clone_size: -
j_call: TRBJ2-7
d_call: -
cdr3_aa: CASSFGRAVSYEQYF
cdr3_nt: TGTGCCAGCAGTTTCGGCAGGGCCGTCTCCTACGAGCAGTACTTC

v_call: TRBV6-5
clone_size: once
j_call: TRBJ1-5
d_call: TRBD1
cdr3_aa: CARGQGFSNQPQHF
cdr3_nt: TGTGCCAGGGGACAGGGATTCAGCAATCAGCCCCAGCATTTT

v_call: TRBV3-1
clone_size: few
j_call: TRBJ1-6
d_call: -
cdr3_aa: CASSPRDAHSPLHF
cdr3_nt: TGTGCCAGCAGCCCACGGGACGCCCATTCACCCCTCCACTTT

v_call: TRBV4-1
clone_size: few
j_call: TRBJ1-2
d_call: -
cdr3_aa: CASSQESNSYGYTF
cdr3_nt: TGCGCCAGCAGCCAAGAATCGAACAGCTATGGCTACACCTTC

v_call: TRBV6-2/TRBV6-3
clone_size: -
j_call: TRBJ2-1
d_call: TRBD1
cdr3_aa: CASRDPSTGTRGNEQFF
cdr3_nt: TGTGCCAGCAGAGATCCATCGACAGGGACCCGGGGCAATGAGCAGTTCTTC

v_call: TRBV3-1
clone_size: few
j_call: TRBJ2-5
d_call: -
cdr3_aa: CASSPSWQETQYF
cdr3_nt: TGTGCCAGCAGCCCTAGTTGGCAAGAGACCCAGTACTTC

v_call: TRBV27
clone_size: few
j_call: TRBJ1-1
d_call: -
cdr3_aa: CASSLSKVNTEAFF
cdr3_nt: TGTGCCAGCAGTTTATCGAAGGTGAACACTGAAGCTTTCTTT

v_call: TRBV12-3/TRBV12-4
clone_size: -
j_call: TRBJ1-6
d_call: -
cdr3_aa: CASSPAGGNNSPLHF
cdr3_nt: TGTGCCAGCAGCCCAGCGGGGGGGAATAATTCACCCCTCCACTTT